This T cell receptor (beta chain) came from a study of blood T cell repertoires in COVID-19. Under the authors' procedure: Using reference gene primer amplification, nucleated cell counts were estimated. Sequenced by immunoSEQ multiplex PCR; TCRdb stores in-frame clones only, minus some. V, J and clone size derive from that table, while D and trimming were established from the DNA sequence. The sample yields about 250,000 clones, approximately 91% seen once. This TCR came from a man aged 25-45 years with COVID-19, enrolled during active disease. Input material: peripheral blood.

In nucleotides, the CDR3 is TGTGCCAGCAGTCCGACCGGGAAGGGTTATCAGCCCCAGCATTTT. It translates to CASSPTGKGYQPQHF. The chain uses TRBV27 and TRBJ1-5, with D uncertain. The CDR3 sequence is 15 residues long. The germline V and J ends were trimmed by 5 bases and 5 bases, with 16 bases remaining between them. CDR1 and CDR2 from the germline V gene are MNHEY and SMNVEV (reference sequence).